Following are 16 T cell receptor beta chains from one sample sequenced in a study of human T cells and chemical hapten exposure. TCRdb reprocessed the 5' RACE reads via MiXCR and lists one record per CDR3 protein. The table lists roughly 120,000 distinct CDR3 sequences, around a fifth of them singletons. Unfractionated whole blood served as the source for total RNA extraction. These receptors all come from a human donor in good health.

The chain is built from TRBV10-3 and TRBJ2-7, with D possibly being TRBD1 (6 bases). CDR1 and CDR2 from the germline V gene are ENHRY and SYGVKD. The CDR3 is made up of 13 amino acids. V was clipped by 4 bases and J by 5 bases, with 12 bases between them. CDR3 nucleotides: TGTGCCATCAGTGGGCAGGGGCACGACGAGCAGTACTTC. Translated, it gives CAISGQGHDEQYF.

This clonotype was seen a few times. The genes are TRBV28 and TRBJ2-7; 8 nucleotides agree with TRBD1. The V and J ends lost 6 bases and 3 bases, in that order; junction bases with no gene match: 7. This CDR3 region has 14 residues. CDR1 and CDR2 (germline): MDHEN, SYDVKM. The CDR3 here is CASSYTGTGYEQYF. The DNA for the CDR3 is TGTGCCAGCAGCTACACCGGGACAGGCTACGAGCAGTACTTC.

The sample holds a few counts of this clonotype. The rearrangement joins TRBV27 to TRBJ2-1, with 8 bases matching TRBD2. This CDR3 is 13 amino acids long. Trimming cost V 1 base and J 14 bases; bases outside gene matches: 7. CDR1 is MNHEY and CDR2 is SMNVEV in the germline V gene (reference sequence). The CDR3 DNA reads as TGTGCCAGCAGTTTATGGGGACTAGGAGAGAAGTTCTTC. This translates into CASSLWGLGEKFF.

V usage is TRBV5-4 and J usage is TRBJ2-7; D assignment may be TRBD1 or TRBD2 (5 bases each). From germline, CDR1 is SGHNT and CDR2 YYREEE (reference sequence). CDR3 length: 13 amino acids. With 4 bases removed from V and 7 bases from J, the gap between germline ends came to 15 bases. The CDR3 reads CASSRGPLGEQYF. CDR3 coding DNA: TGTGCCAGCAGCCGGGGACCTCTCGGAGAGCAGTACTTC.

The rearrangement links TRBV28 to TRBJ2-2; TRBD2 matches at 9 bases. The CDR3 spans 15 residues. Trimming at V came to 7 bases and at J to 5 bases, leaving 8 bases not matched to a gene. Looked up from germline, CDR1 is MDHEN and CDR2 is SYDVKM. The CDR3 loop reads CASISGGEGTGELFF. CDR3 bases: TGTGCCAGCATTAGCGGGGGAGAGGGGACCGGGGAGCTGTTTTTT.

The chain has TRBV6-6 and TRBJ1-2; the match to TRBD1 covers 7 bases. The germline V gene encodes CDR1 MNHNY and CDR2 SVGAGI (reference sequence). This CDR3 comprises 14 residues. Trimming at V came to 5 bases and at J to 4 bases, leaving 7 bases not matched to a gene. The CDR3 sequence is CASSQSGTAYGYTF. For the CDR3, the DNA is TGTGCCAGCAGTCAATCCGGGACAGCCTATGGCTACACCTTC.

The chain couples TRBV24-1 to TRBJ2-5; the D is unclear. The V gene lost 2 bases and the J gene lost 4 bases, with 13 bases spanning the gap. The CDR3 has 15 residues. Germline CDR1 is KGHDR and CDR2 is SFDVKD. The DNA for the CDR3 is TGTGCCACCAGTGATTCTAGTATGGCAATAGAGACCCAGTACTTC. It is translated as CATSDSSMAIETQYF.

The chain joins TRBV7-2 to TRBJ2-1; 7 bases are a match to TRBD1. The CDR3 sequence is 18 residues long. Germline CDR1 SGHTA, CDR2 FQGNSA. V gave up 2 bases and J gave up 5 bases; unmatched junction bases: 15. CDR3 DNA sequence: TGTGCCAGCAGCTTAATTCCTCCCCGGGACAGAAAAGACAATGAGCAGTTCTTC. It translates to CASSLIPPRDRKDNEQFF.

The CDR3 loop reads CSVVHLKALAGGSDTQYF. The CDR3 bases are TGCAGCGTTGTCCACCTCAAAGCCCTAGCGGGAGGGTCAGATACGCAGTATTTT. The V and J genes are TRBV29-1 and TRBJ2-3; 12 bases align to TRBD2. This CDR3 region has 18 residues. Unmatched junction bases numbered 15, after V lost 4 bases and J lost 4 bases. Germline CDR1 and CDR2: SQVTM and ANQGSEA.

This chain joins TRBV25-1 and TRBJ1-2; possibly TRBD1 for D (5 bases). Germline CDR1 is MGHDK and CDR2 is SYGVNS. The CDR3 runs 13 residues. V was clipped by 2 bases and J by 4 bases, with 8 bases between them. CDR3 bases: TGTGCCAGCAGTGAAACAGGACCCTATGGCTACACCTTC. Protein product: CASSETGPYGYTF.

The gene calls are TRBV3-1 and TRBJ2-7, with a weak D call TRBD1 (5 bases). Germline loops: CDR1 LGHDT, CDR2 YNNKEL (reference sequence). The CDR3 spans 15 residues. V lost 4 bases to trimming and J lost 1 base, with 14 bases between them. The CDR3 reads CASSLTWGRSYEQYF. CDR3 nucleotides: TGTGCCAGCAGCCTAACGTGGGGCCGGTCCTACGAGCAGTACTTC.

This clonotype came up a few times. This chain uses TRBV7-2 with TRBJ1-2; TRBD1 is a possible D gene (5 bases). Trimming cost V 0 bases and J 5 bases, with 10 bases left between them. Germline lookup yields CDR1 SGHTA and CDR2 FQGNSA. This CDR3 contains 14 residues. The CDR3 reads CASSLATGRYGYTF. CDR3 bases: TGTGCCAGCAGCTTAGCTACAGGCAGATATGGCTACACCTTC.

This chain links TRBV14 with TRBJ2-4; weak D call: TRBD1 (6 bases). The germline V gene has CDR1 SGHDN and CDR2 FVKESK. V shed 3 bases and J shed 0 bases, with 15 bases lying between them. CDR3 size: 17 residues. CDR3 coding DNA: TGTGCCAGCAGCCAGGGGACATTTGGAATAGCCAAAAACATTCAGTACTTC. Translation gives CASSQGTFGIAKNIQYF.

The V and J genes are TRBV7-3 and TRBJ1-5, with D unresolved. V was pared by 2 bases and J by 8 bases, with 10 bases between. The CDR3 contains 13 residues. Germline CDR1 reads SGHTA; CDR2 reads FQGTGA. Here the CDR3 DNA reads TGTGCCAGCAGCTTAGGCAGCGGGGAGCCCCAGCATTTT. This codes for CASSLGSGEPQHF.

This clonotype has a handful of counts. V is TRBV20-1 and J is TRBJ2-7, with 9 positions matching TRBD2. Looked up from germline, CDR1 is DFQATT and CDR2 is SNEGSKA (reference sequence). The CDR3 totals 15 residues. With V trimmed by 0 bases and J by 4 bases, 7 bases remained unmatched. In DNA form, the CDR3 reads TGCAGTGCTAGAGATCCCAGACTAGCGGAATACGAGCAGTACTTC. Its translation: CSARDPRLAEYEQYF.

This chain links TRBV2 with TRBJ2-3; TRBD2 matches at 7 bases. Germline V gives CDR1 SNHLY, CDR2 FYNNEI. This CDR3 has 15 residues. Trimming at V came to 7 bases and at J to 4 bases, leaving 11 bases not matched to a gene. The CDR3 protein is CASKRREGRADTQYF. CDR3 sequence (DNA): TGTGCCAGCAAGCGGAGGGAGGGCCGGGCAGATACGCAGTATTTT.